The clone carrying this T cell receptor beta chain appeared a single time. The antigen is undetermined. With a J-beta primer mix and a sample-barcoded 5' primer, a second PCR ran about 7 to 12 cycles. Sequencing of every sample gave 3 million or more CDR3-containing paired-end reads. TCRdb redid the calling of the 5' RACE reads with MiXCR, one entry per CDR3 protein. The repertoire has about 1 million distinct CDR3 sequences, more than 40% of them found once; the top ten carry 18%. The record originates from a study of blood T cells in healthy people across ages. Study-level findings and limits: A conclusive naive versus antigen-experienced comparison was prevented by the unsorted PBMCs. Naive T cell percentage by flow cytometry tracked strongly with beta diversity.

Germline CDR1 reads MNHNY; CDR2 reads SVGAGI (reference sequence). V shed 3 bases and J 6 bases; nucleotides not matched to a gene: 10. CDR3 length: 15 amino acids. No fewer than 6 million PBMCs went into each sample. J is TRBJ1-2 and V is TRBV6-6; 7 positions agree with TRBD1. The origin of this receptor is a woman in her fifties or sixties in good health. Sequencing input: blood. The DNA of the CDR3 is TGTGCCAGCAGTTATGACAGGGCTCGTCGCGATGGCTACACCTTC. Residues: CASSYDRARRDGYTF.